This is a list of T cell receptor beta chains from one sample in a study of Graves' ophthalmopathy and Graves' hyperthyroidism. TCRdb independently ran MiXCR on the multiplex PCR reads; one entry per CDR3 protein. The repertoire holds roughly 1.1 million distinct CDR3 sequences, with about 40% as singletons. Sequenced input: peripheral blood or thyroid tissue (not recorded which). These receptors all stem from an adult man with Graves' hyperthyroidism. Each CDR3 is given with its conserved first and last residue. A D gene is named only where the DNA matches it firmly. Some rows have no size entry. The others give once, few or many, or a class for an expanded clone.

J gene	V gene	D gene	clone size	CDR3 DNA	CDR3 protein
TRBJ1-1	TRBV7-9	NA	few	TGTGCCGGATCAGCGTGGGGTCGATTCGTGAACACTGAAGCTTTCTTT	CAGSAWGRFVNTEAFF
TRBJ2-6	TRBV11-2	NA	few	TGTGCCAGCACAGGTGGGGCCAACGTCCTGACTTTC	CASTGGANVLTF
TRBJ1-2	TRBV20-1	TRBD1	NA	TGCAGTGCCCGTGGGACAGGAATATATGGCTACACCTTC	CSARGTGIYGYTF
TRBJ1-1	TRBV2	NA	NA	TGTGCCAGCAGTGGGGCGGCAGGGTACACTGAAGCTTTCTTT	CASSGAAGYTEAFF
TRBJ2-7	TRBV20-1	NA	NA	TGCAGTGCTAGTTCAGGTGCAAAACCTATTCTCTTC	CSASSGAKPILF
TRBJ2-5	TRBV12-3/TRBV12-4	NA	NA	TGTGCCAGCAGTCCCAAAACCCTCGGGGAGACCCAGTACTTC	CASSPKTLGETQYF
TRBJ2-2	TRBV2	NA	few	TGTGCCAGCAGTGGACTATGGGCCGGGGAGCTGTTTTTT	CASSGLWAGELFF
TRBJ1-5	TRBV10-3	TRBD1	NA	TGTGCCATCTCCGGGACAGCCTTACAGCCCCAGCATTTT	CAISGTALQPQHF
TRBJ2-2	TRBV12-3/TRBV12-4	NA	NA	TGTGCCAGCAGTTTCCGGGGACCCCGTGTGTCCGGGGAGCTGTTTTTT	CASSFRGPRVSGELFF
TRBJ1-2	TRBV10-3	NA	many	TGTGCCATCAGTGAGACCGTGTCTTATGGCTACACCTTC	CAISETVSYGYTF
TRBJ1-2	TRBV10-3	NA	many	TGTGCCACTACCGGGACGCAATATGGCTACACCTTC	CATTGTQYGYTF
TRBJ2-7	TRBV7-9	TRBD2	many	TGTGCCAGCAGCTTTGGACTAGCGGGAGTTGACGAGCAGTACTTC	CASSFGLAGVDEQYF
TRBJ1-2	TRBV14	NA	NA	TGTGCCAGCAGCCTGGAACTCGGAGGGACGGATGGCTACACCTTC	CASSLELGGTDGYTF
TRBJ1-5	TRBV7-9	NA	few	TGCGCCAGCAGCCAAGATCGCCAGGGAGGTCAGCCCCAGCATTTT	CASSQDRQGGQPQHF
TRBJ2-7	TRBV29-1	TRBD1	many	TGCAGCGTTGATCCGGGACAGGGGACCTACGAGCAGTACTTC	CSVDPGQGTYEQYF
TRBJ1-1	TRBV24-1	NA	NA	TGTGCCACCAGTCGAGGGCTTGAAGCTTTCTTT	CATSRGLEAFF
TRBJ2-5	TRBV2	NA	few	TGTGCCAGCATCGAATCGGGGCCAGAGACCCAGTACTTC	CASIESGPETQYF
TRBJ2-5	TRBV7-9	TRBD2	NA	TGTGCCAGCAGCCCAGACGAGCGGGAGGGCACCCAGTACTTC	CASSPDEREGTQYF
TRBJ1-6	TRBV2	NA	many	TGTGCCAGCAGTGATGAGACCCCTCAGGGAGGTTCACCCCTCCACTTT	CASSDETPQGGSPLHF
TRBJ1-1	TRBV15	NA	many	TGTGCCACCAGCAGATCGGGTGGCACTGAAGCTTTCTTT	CATSRSGGTEAFF
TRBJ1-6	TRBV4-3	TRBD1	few	TGCGCCAGCAGCCAAGGACTTAGGTCAGGGGGTAATTCACCCCTCCACTTT	CASSQGLRSGGNSPLHF
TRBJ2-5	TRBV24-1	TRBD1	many	TGTGCCACCAGTGAACTGGGGACAGGGGAAGACGAGACCCAGCACTTC	CATSELGTGEDETQHF
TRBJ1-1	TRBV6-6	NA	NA	TGTGCCAGCAGTTACGGAACGAACACTGAAGCTTCCTTT	CASSYGTNTEASF
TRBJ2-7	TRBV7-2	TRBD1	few	TGTGCCAGCAGCGCCTGGGACAGGTTTTTGATTCAGCAGTACTTC	CASSAWDRFLIQQYF
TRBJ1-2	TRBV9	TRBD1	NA	TGTGCCAGCAGCGGACTGGGACAGGGGATAGGTGGCTACACCTTC	CASSGLGQGIGGYTF
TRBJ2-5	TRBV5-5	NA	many	TGTGCCAGCAGACCCACCCTTATAGAGACCCAGTACTTC	CASRPTLIETQYF
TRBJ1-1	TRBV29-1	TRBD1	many	TGCAGCGTGCATGGACAGGCGAACACTGAAGCTTTCTTT	CSVHGQANTEAFF
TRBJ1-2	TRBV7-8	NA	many	TGTGCCAGCAGCTTAGCCCCCGGCTCTCAGGGCTACACCTTC	CASSLAPGSQGYTF
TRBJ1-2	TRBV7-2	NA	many	TGTGCCAGCAGCACTCAGATAGACTACACCTTC	CASSTQIDYTF
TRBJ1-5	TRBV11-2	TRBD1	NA	TGTGCCAGCAGCTTAGGGGACAGGCATGGCCAGCATTTT	CASSLGDRHGQHF
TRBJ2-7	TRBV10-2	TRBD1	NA	TGTGCCAGCAGTCCCTCGGGGACAGCTTCCTACGAGCAGTACTTC	CASSPSGTASYEQYF
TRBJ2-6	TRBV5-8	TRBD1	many	TGTGCCAGCAGGAAGGGGGCTGCTGGGGCCAACGTCCTGACTTTC	CASRKGAAGANVLTF
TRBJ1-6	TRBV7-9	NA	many	TGTGCCAGCAGCTTCGGCAGTAGTGGGTCACCCCTCCACTTT	CASSFGSSGSPLHF
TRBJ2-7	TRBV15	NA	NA	TGTGCCACCAGCAGATCAGGGGTCGAGCAGTACTTC	CATSRSGVEQYF
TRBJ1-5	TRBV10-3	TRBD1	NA	TGTGCCGCCGGGACAGGGTCTCAGCCCCAGCATTTT	CAAGTGSQPQHF
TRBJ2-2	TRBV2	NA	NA	TGTGCCAGCAGTCGCCTTATGACCGACACCGGGGAGCTGTTTTTT	CASSRLMTDTGELFF
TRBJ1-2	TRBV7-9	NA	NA	TGTGCCAGCAGTTATACCCTGCCCCTCTTCTATGGCTACACCTTC	CASSYTLPLFYGYTF
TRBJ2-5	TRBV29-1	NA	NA	TGCAGCGTTGAAGGGGGTCAGAACCAGTACTTC	CSVEGGQNQYF
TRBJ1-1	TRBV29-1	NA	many	TGCAGCGTTGTTGTATTGGGTCCGAACACTGAAGCTTTCTTT	CSVVVLGPNTEAFF
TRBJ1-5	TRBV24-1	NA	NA	TGTGCCACCAGTGCTAGTCAGGGAATTTATCAGCCCCAGCATTTT	CATSASQGIYQPQHF
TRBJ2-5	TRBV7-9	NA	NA	TGTGCCAGCACCTCAAGCAGGGCTCACAACGAAGAGACCCAGTACTTC	CASTSSRAHNEETQYF
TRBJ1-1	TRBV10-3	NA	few	TGTGCCATCCGACAGAAAGGTGACACTGAAGCTTTCTTT	CAIRQKGDTEAFF
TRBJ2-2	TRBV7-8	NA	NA	TGTGCCAGCAGCGCCGCGACACTATCCGGGGAGCTGTTTTTT	CASSAATLSGELFF
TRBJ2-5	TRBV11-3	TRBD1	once	TGTGCCAGCAGCCAGCTAGCGGGACAGGGGGTTGAGACCCAGTACTTC	CASSQLAGQGVETQYF
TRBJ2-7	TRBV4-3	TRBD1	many	TGCGCCAGCAGCCAACTAGGGACAGGGTGGCGGGAGCAGTACTTC	CASSQLGTGWREQYF
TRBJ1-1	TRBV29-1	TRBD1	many	TGCAGCGGGGACAGGGGGCAAGGGACTGAAGCTTTCTTT	CSGDRGQGTEAFF
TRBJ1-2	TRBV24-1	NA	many	TGTGCCACCCTCGGGCCCGGGTCTTATGGCTACACCTTC	CATLGPGSYGYTF
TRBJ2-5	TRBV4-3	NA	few	TGCGCCAGCAGCCAAGAAGGTGGGGGCCGGGAGACCCAGTACTTC	CASSQEGGGRETQYF